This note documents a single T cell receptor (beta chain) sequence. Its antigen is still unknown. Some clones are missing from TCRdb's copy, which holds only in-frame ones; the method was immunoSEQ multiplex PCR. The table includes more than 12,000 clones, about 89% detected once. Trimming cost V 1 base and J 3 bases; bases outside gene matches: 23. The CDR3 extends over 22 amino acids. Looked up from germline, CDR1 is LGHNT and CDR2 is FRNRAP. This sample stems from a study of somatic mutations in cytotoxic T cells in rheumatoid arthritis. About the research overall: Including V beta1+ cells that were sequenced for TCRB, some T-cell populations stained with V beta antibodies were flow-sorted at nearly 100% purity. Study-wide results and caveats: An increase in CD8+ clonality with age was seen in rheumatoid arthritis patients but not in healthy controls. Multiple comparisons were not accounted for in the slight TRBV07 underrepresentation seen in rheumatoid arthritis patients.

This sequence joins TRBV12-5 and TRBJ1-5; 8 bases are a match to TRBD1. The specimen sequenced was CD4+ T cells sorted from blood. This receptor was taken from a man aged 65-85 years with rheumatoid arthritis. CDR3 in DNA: TGTGCTAGTGGTTTGGCTGCCCCAGACGACACTTACAGGGGGACCATCAATCAGCCCCAGCATTTT. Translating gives CASGLAAPDDTYRGTINQPQHF.